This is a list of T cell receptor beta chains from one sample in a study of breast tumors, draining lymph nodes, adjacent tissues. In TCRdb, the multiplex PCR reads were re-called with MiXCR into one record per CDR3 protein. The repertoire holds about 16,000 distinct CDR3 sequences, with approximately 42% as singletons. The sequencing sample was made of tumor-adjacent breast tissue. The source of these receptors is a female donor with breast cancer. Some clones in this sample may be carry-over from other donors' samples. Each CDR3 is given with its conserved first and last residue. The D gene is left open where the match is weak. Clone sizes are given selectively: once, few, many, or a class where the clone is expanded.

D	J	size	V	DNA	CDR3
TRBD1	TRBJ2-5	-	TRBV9	TGTGCCAGCAGCGTAGGACAGGGGGAGACCCAGTACTTC	CASSVGQGETQYF
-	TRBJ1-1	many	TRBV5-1	TGCGCCAGCAGCTTTGGGACCCTCAGGGGTATTACTGAAGCTTTCTTT	CASSFGTLRGITEAFF
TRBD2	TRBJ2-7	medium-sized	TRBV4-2	TGTGCCAGCAGCCAATCGACTAGCGGGGTAACCTACGAGCAGTACTTC	CASSQSTSGVTYEQYF
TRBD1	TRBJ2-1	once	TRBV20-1	TGCAGTGCTAACAGGGGTCGTAATGAGCAGTTCTTC	CSANRGRNEQFF
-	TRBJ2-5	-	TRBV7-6	TGTGCCAGCAGCTTATACAGGCAAGAGACCCAGTACTTC	CASSLYRQETQYF
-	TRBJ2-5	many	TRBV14	TGTGCCAGCAGCCAAGTAGATTCCGAGACCCAGTACTTC	CASSQVDSETQYF
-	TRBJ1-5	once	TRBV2	TGTGCCAGCAGTGAAGATAGACTTAGCAATCAGCCCCAGCATTTT	CASSEDRLSNQPQHF
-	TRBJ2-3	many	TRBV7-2	TGTGCCAGCAGCTTAGCGGCGCAGGGGCAAAGGGATACGCAGTATTTT	CASSLAAQGQRDTQYF
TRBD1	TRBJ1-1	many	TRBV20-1	TGCAGTGCTAGAGGAGGGGGCGAGTTGGCTTTCTTT	CSARGGGELAFF
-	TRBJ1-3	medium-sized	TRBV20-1	TGCAGTGCTAGCATGAGCTCTGGAAACACCATATATTTT	CSASMSSGNTIYF
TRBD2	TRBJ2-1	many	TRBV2	TGTGCCACCCAGAGCGGGAGTCATGAGCAGTTCTTC	CATQSGSHEQFF
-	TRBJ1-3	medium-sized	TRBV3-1	TGTGCCAGCAGCCAAGATTTTAAAAACACCATATATTTT	CASSQDFKNTIYF
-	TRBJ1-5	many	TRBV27	TGTGCCAGCGCGGATCTTAAAGGTCAGCCCCAGCATTTT	CASADLKGQPQHF
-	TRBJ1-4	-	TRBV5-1	TGCGCCAGCGGCTTGCTGGGGGGTCCTAATGAAAAACTGTTTTTT	CASGLLGGPNEKLFF
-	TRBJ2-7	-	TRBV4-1	TGCGCCAGCAGCCAAGATTGGGCCGACAGCTCCTACGAGCAGTACTTC	CASSQDWADSSYEQYF
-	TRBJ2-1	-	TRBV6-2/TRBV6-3	TGTGCCAGCAGTCCTCTAGCGAATGAGCAGTTCTTC	CASSPLANEQFF
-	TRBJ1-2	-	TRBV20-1	TGCAGTGAGATTATAGGGACTAACTATGGCTACACCTTC	CSEIIGTNYGYTF
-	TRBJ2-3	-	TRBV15	TGTGCCACCAGCAGAGTGGACTACGATACGCAGTATTTT	CATSRVDYDTQYF
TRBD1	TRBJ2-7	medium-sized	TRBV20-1	TGCAGTGCTAGAGATCTTGAGAGGGCAGGGGGTTTCTCCGAGCAGTACTTC	CSARDLERAGGFSEQYF
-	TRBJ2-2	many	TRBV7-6	TGTGCCAGCAGCTTTTTATACGGCACCGGGGAGCTGTTTTTT	CASSFLYGTGELFF
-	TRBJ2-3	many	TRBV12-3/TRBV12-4	TGTGCCAGCAGTTTACTTAGCGGTTTCACAGATACGCAGTATTTT	CASSLLSGFTDTQYF
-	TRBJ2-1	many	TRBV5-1	TGCGCCAGCAGCTTGGCCCCGGGAATCGGCAATGAGCAGTTCTTC	CASSLAPGIGNEQFF
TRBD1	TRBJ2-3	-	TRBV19	TGTGCCAGTAGTGGGGACAGGGGGAAATACACAGATACGCAGTATTTT	CASSGDRGKYTDTQYF
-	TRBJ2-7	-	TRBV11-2	TGTGCCAGCAGCTTAGAACCGACAGACTCCTACGAGCAGTACTTC	CASSLEPTDSYEQYF
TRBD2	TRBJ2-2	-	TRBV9	TGTGCCAGCAGCGTAGTTGCGGGAGGATCGAACACCGGGGAGCTGTTTTTT	CASSVVAGGSNTGELFF
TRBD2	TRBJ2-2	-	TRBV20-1	TGCAGTGCTAGACCGGGACTAGCGGGAGACACCGGGGAGCTGTTTTTT	CSARPGLAGDTGELFF
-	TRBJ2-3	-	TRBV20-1	TGCAGTGCTAGAGAGTCTTTAAATACGCAGTATTTT	CSARESLNTQYF
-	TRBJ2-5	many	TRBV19	TGTGCCAGTAGTATAGAGAGGGAGACCCAGTACTTC	CASSIERETQYF
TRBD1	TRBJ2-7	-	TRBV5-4	TGTGCCAGCAGCCCGGGACAGGGGAACGAGCAGTACTTC	CASSPGQGNEQYF
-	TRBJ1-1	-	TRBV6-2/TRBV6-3	TGTGCCAGCAGTTACGAGAATCCGGTGGGCATTGAAGCTTTCTTT	CASSYENPVGIEAFF
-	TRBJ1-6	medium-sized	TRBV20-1	TGCAGTGCTAGATCCCCGGACAGACCCTATAATTCACCCCTCCACTTT	CSARSPDRPYNSPLHF